The next 21 T cell receptor beta chains were all read from a single sample in a study of Ad26.COV2.S vaccination and SARS-CoV-2 variants. Documented treatment: some 19 received Ad26.COV2.S at low or high dose, single or two shots; several received placebo; per-sample allocation not given. Sampling occurred on day 63 after the first vaccine or placebo injection. The table came from immunoSEQ multiplex PCR; TCRdb's copy has only in-frame clones and leaves some out. The sample holds about 680,000 clones, around 90% seen once. The specimen was peripheral blood, collected in a trial of Ad26.COV2.S vaccine versus placebo. The receptors here all came from a person between 18 and 65 years old who received the Ad26.COV2.S COVID-19 vaccine or a placebo.

This chain joins TRBV2 and TRBJ2-5; TRBD2 matches at 8 bases. The germline V gene encodes CDR1 SNHLY and CDR2 FYNNEI. The length of the CDR3 is 16 residues. V gave up 5 bases and J gave up 5 bases; unmatched junction bases: 13. The CDR3 DNA sequence: TGTGCCAGCAGTCCTCTGACTAGCGCCGAGGAGGAGACCCAGTACTTC. This sequence encodes CASSPLTSAEEETQYF.

The V call is TRBV9, the J call TRBJ2-3; D possibly corresponds to TRBD2 (5 bases). The CDR3 is 14 residues long. The ends were cut back, 0 bases at V and 9 bases at J, with 14 bases in the middle. Germline CDR1 and CDR2: SGDLS and YYNGEE. CDR3 bases: TGTGCCAGCAGCGTAGTGGGAACTGAGGGCACGCAGTATTTT. It yields the protein CASSVVGTEGTQYF.

This clone appeared once. The chain recombines TRBV10-3 with TRBJ1-2; a possible D gene is TRBD1 (5 bases). CDR1 ENHRY and CDR2 SYGVKD come from the germline V gene. CDR3 length: 15 amino acids. Trimming removed 7 bases at V and 0 bases at J, with 15 bases between. The CDR3 protein is CAINNPTASNYGYTF. DNA of the CDR3: TGTGCCATCAATAATCCGACAGCCTCTAACTATGGCTACACCTTC.

The chain combines TRBV7-2 with TRBJ2-1, with D possibly being TRBD1 (5 bases). V lost 3 bases and J lost 7, with 7 bases in between. The CDR3 covers 12 residues. CDR1 and CDR2 from the germline V gene are SGHTA and FQGNSA. CDR3 region: CASSFRGNEQFF. CDR3 nucleotides: TGTGCCAGCAGCTTTAGGGGAAATGAGCAGTTCTTC.

The V call is TRBV5-5, the J call TRBJ1-4, with D uncertain. Trimming left V 5 bases short and J 3 bases short, with 11 bases between. The CDR3 totals 14 residues. CDR1 is SGHKS, CDR2 YYEKEE, per germline (reference sequence). For the CDR3, the DNA is TGTGCCAGCAGACGGGTGTGGCCTAATGAAAAACTGTTTTTT. It specifies CASRRVWPNEKLFF.

The chain is built from TRBV5-1 and TRBJ1-2; 7 nucleotides line up with TRBD1. This CDR3 is 16 amino acids long. Germline V CDR1 and CDR2: SGHRS, YFSETQ. V gave up 0 bases and J gave up 4 bases; unmatched junction bases: 9. The CDR3: CASSLDNRGGVYGYTF. The CDR3 DNA reads as TGCGCCAGCAGCTTGGACAACAGGGGAGGCGTCTATGGCTACACCTTC.

The chain recombines TRBV7-9 with TRBJ2-7; 7 nucleotides line up with TRBD1. The CDR3 is made up of 13 amino acids. The V segment lost 5 bases and the J segment 3 bases; nucleotides outside the gene matches: 4. Germline values: CDR1 SEHNR, CDR2 FQNEAQ (reference sequence). CDR3 in amino acids: CASSATGFYEQYF. Written as DNA, the CDR3 is TGTGCCAGCAGCGCGACAGGGTTCTACGAGCAGTACTTC. The full variable domain, in which reference TRBV7-9 and TRBJ2-7 provide the parts outside the CDR3, is DTGVSQNPRHKITKRGQNVTFRCDPISEHNRLYWYRQTLGQGPEFLTYFQNEAQLEKSRLLSDRFSAERPKGSFSTLEIQRTEQGDSAMYLCASSATGFYEQYFGPGTRLTVT.

This sequence joins TRBV2 and TRBJ1-4; no definite D call. Germline-derived CDR1 and CDR2 are SNHLY and FYNNEI. The V end lost 4 bases, the J end lost 4 bases, and 7 bases lay between the germline ends. CDR3 length equals 13 residues. The CDR3 DNA is TGTGCCAGCAGTGGTGGTCTTAATGAAAAACTGTTTTTT. Amino acids: CASSGGLNEKLFF. Filled out from reference TRBV2 and TRBJ1-4, the complete variable domain reads EPEVTQTPSHQVTQMGQEVILRCVPISNHLYFYWYRQILGQKVEFLVSFYNNEISEKSEIFDDQFSVERPDGSNFTLKIRSTKLEDSAMYFCASSGGLNEKLFFGSGTQLSVL.

This rearrangement joins TRBV29-1 to TRBJ2-2; 8 bases are shared with TRBD1. From germline, CDR1 is SQVTM and CDR2 ANQGSEA. With V trimmed by 5 bases and J by 5 bases, 7 bases remained unmatched. The CDR3 consists of 14 residues. In nucleotides, the CDR3 is TGCAGCGTTCCCGGGACAGGAGTTACCGGGGAGCTGTTTTTT. Its protein product is CSVPGTGVTGELFF.

This sequence joins TRBV5-1 and TRBJ2-7, with 7 bases aligning to TRBD2. This CDR3 region has 14 residues. Per germline, CDR1 SGHRS and CDR2 YFSETQ. V lost 6 bases to trimming and J lost 1 base; unmatched junction nucleotides: 7. The CDR3 nucleotides read TGCGCCAGCAAACCACGGGGGGAGTCCTACGAGCAGTACTTC. Translation: CASKPRGESYEQYF.

The chain employs TRBV5-1 and TRBJ2-1, with D possibly TRBD2 on 5 matching bases. The CDR3 runs to 16 residues. Trimming removed 4 bases from V and 14 bases from J, with 28 bases in between. Germline loops: CDR1 SGHRS, CDR2 YFSETQ. DNA for the CDR3: TGCGCCAGCAGCCCCTCAGCTAGAGAGGAGGCTCGCACGGAGTTCTTC. Its protein product is CASSPSAREEARTEFF.

This clone came up a few times. The chain carries TRBV5-8 and TRBJ2-7, with D tentatively TRBD2 (6 bases). The CDR3 runs to 13 residues. In germline, CDR1 is SGHTS, CDR2 YDEGEE. The V end was cut by 6 bases, the J end by 3 bases, with 13 bases between. The chain's CDR3 is CASKGTDSYEQYF. The CDR3 DNA is TGTGCCAGCAAAGGGACTGATAGCTACGAGCAGTACTTC.

The chain couples TRBV30 to TRBJ1-4; D gene unclear. Per germline, CDR1 GTSNPN and CDR2 SVGIG (reference sequence). The CDR3 spans 12 residues. The ends were cut back, 2 bases at V and 6 bases at J, with 7 bases in the middle. CDR3 region: CAWSQTDEKLFF. The DNA for the CDR3 is TGTGCCTGGAGTCAGACGGATGAAAAACTGTTTTTT. The full variable domain, rest sourced from reference TRBV30 and TRBJ1-4, is SQTIHQWPATLVQPVGSPLSLECTVEGTSNPNLYWYRQAAGRGLQLLFYSVGIGQISSEVPQNLSASRPQDRQFILSSKKLLLSDSGFYLCAWSQTDEKLFFGSGTQLSVL.

The chain links TRBV9 to TRBJ2-3, with TRBD2 as a possible D gene (5 bases). V lost 3 bases, J lost 0 bases, and 11 bases lay in between. The germline gives CDR1 SGDLS, CDR2 YYNGEE. CDR3 length equals 15 residues. The CDR3: CASSAEGGSTDTQYF. CDR3 DNA sequence: TGTGCCAGCAGCGCCGAGGGCGGGAGCACAGATACGCAGTATTTT. Complete variable domain (other parts from reference TRBV9 and TRBJ2-3): DSGVTQTPKHLITATGQRVTLRCSPRSGDLSVYWYQQSLDQGLQFLIQYYNGEERAKGNILERFSAQQFPDLHSELNLSSLELGDSALYFCASSAEGGSTDTQYFGPGTRLTVL.

The V call is TRBV5-4, the J call TRBJ2-1, with TRBD1 matching 7 bases. V shed 4 bases, J shed 8 bases, and the junction held 9 bases outside the gene matches. The germline gives CDR1 SGHNT, CDR2 YYREEE (reference sequence). The CDR3 length is 14 residues. Here the CDR3 reads CASSASQGWDEQFF. The CDR3 DNA is TGTGCCAGCAGCGCCTCACAGGGGTGGGATGAGCAGTTCTTC.

This clone was seen only once. The chain carries TRBV20-1 and TRBJ2-7; 8 nucleotides align to TRBD2. In germline, CDR1 is DFQATT, CDR2 SNEGSKA (reference sequence). The CDR3 consists of 14 residues. J was trimmed by 0 bases and V by 3 bases; bases with no gene match: 4. The CDR3 is CSASSGMSSYEQYF. The CDR3 nucleotides read TGCAGTGCTAGTAGCGGGATGAGCTCCTACGAGCAGTACTTC.

The chain employs TRBV12-3 or TRBV12-4 and TRBJ2-1; D is perhaps TRBD2 (6 bases). The CDR3 is made up of 12 amino acids. V was shortened by 7 bases and J by 10 bases, with 14 bases between the two germline ends. CDR3 coding DNA: TGTGCCAGCACCGTACTAGCAGGAGAGCAGTTCTTC. This sequence encodes CASTVLAGEQFF.

This chain uses TRBV5-1 with TRBJ2-1; possible D gene TRBD2, 6 bases. The germline CDR1 and CDR2 sequences are SGHRS and YFSETQ. The CDR3 runs 15 residues. Trimming took 4 bases from V and 10 from J, leaving 21 bases between them. The DNA for the CDR3 is TGCGCCAGCAGCCCCCCGAGGGAGGCCCTGGGGGAGCAGTTCTTC. It encodes CASSPPREALGEQFF.

V is TRBV28 and J is TRBJ2-7, with D maybe TRBD2 (6 bases). This CDR3 contains 15 residues. Germline values: CDR1 MDHEN, CDR2 SYDVKM. Trimming removed 5 bases at V and 2 bases at J, with 16 bases between. The CDR3 loop reads CASSKPGTGTYEQYF. DNA of the CDR3: TGTGCCAGCAGTAAGCCCGGGACTGGAACCTACGAGCAGTACTTC.

V is TRBV27 and J is TRBJ1-4; 7 bases are a match to TRBD1. V lost 8 bases to trimming and J lost 7 bases; unmatched junction nucleotides: 10. Germline V gene sequence: CDR1 MNHEY, CDR2 SMNVEV (reference sequence). The CDR3 loop spans 14 amino acids. This chain's CDR3 is CASYSGGGGEKLFF. The CDR3, as DNA: TGTGCCAGCTACTCAGGGGGGGGCGGTGAAAAACTGTTTTTT.

As DNA, the CDR3 is TGTGCCAGTAGTACAGGGCAAGAGACCCAGTACTTC. Translated, it gives CASSTGQETQYF. The chain is built from TRBV19 and TRBJ2-5, with D perhaps matching TRBD1 (5 bases). The germline V and J ends were trimmed by 4 bases and 2 bases, with 5 bases remaining between them. CDR3 length equals 12 residues. Germline V CDR1 and CDR2: LNHDA, SQIVND (reference sequence).